The T cell receptor (beta chain) described here comes from a study of T cell responses to AZD1222 COVID-19 vaccine. General observations from the study: Only after the peak T cell response were repertoires sampled. Reportedly, close to half of spike-specific TCRs are directed against unmutated variant regions. Baseline serology detected seropositivity in only six AZD1222 recipients.

Sequencing was performed with immunoSEQ multiplex PCR; in TCRdb, only in-frame clones are kept and a portion is missing. The sample has 120,000 to 150,000 clones, 92% seen once; the top ten hold 9% to 9.5%. Concerning this clone itself: Its matching antigen is unknown.

The germline CDR1 and CDR2 sequences are LGHNA and YNFKEQ. The CDR3 runs to 15 residues. With V trimmed by 0 bases and J by 0 bases, 1 base remained unmatched. Specimen: peripheral blood, collected 28 days after the second AZD1222 dose. The clonotype was recovered from an adult who received the AZD1222 COVID-19 vaccine. The chain joins TRBV4-2 to TRBJ2-7, with 8 positions matching TRBD2. CDR3: CASSQELAGSYEQYF. The CDR3 DNA sequence: TGTGCCAGCAGCCAAGAGCTAGCGGGCTCCTACGAGCAGTACTTC.